This T cell receptor (beta chain) was identified during a study of shared clonotypes between healthy human individuals. General observations from the study: Estimated richness was generally greater in naive than memory subsets.

The CDR3 length is 13 residues. Trimming removed 4 bases from V and 5 bases from J, with 12 bases in between. The germline gives CDR1 SGHVS, CDR2 FQNEAQ. A note on this clone: What it binds is unknown.

Only in-frame clones appear in the TCRdb table, and some are missing; sequencing was by immunoSEQ multiplex PCR. Here the sample spans some 200,000 clones, approximately 65% being singletons. This chain joins TRBV7-8 and TRBJ2-7; possible D gene TRBD1, 6 bases. This clonotype was sampled from a young man in good health. Source material: memory CD4+ T cells sorted from blood. Subset described: CD45RA-negative fraction. DNA for the CDR3: TGTGCCAGCAGCTCGTACAGGGTTCACGAGCAGTACTTC. Translated, it gives CASSSYRVHEQYF.